This T cell receptor (beta chain) stems from a study of blood T cell repertoires in COVID-19. This CDR3 contains 17 residues. After removal of 1 base from V and 5 bases from J, the junction contained 12 bases not matched to a gene. Germline CDR1 reads ENHRY; CDR2 reads SYGVKD. Sequencing used immunoSEQ multiplex PCR; TCRdb keeps in-frame clones, though not all of them. The sample shows about 310,000 clones, 85% of them seen only once. Input material: PBMCs or T cells enriched from blood (not recorded which). This receptor was taken from a woman aged 25 to 39 who had been exposed to COVID-19. The V call is TRBV10-3, the J call TRBJ1-1, with TRBD1 matching 8 bases. The CDR3 sequence is CAISEFRQGAHITEAFF. CDR3 nucleotides: TGTGCCATCAGTGAGTTTCGGCAGGGGGCGCATATAACTGAAGCTTTCTTT.